This TCR beta chain was identified during a study of T cells after yellow fever vaccination. TCRdb re-called the 5' RACE reads with MiXCR, one entry per CDR3 protein. Of about 330,000 distinct CDR3 sequences listed, roughly 8% are singletons. This clonotype originated in a young man who received the YFV17D yellow fever vaccine. This specimen consisted of PBMCs, obtained roughly seven weeks after the first yellow fever vaccination.

The CDR3 nucleotides read TGCGCCAGCAGCTTGGAGTGGTTCATCCATGAGCAGTTCTTC. It is translated as CASSLEWFIHEQFF. The chain carries TRBV5-1 and TRBJ2-1; D remains unclear. V shed 0 bases and J shed 8 bases, with 12 bases lying between them. This CDR3 spans 14 amino acids. Germline CDR1 and CDR2: SGHRS and YFSETQ. Filled out from reference TRBV5-1 and TRBJ2-1, the complete variable domain reads KAGVTQTPRYLIKTRGQQVTLSCSPISGHRSVSWYQQTPGQGLQFLFEYFSETQRNKGNFPGRFSGRQFSNSRSEMNVSTLELGDSALYLCASSLEWFIHEQFFGPGTRLTVL.